These 8 T cell receptor beta chains came from one sample sequenced in a study of blood T cell repertoires in COVID-19. The method was immunoSEQ multiplex PCR; TCRdb's version includes in-frame clones alone and lacks a portion of them. This sample has about 170,000 clones, with around 81% found just once. Sample: peripheral blood. These TCRs come from a man between 65 and 80 years old with active or convalescent COVID-19.

V usage is TRBV7-9 and J usage is TRBJ2-1; 9 bases match TRBD2. Germline assignment: CDR1 SEHNR and CDR2 FQNEAQ (reference sequence). The CDR3 spans 16 residues. The V gene end was trimmed by 1 base and the J gene end by 10 bases; junction bases not matched to a gene: 11. The CDR3 protein is CASSLGGGRVSEEQFF. As DNA, the CDR3 is TGTGCCAGCAGCTTAGGTGGCGGGAGGGTCTCCGAAGAGCAGTTCTTC.

The rearrangement joins TRBV11-2 to TRBJ2-1; maybe TRBD1 (5 bases). Trimming removed 4 bases from V and 1 base from J, with 8 bases in between. Looked up from germline, CDR1 is SGHAT and CDR2 is FQNNGV. The CDR3 length is 14 residues. CDR3 loop: CASSSQGSYNEQFF. The DNA for the CDR3 is TGTGCCAGCAGCTCCCAGGGTTCCTACAATGAGCAGTTCTTC.

J is TRBJ2-4 and V is TRBV7-9, with D possibly TRBD2 on 5 matching bases. The V end lost 4 bases, the J end lost 5 bases, and 18 bases lay between the germline ends. Per germline, CDR1 SEHNR and CDR2 FQNEAQ (reference sequence). This CDR3 spans 16 amino acids. The CDR3 DNA sequence: TGTGCCAGCAGCTCCTACCCCGGGATGGGTCAAAACATTCAGTACTTC. It is translated as CASSSYPGMGQNIQYF.

The chain carries TRBV15 and TRBJ1-2; D ambiguous. Germline CDR1 and CDR2: LNHNV and YYDKDF (reference sequence). V was clipped by 0 bases and J by 3 bases, with 8 bases between them. CDR3 length equals 14 residues. The CDR3 spells CATSRDPLDYGYTF. The CDR3 region has the DNA TGTGCCACCAGCAGAGATCCCCTCGACTATGGCTACACCTTC.

This chain uses TRBV7-9 with TRBJ1-1, with D unclear. V lost 1 base to trimming and J lost 5 bases, with 17 bases between them. This CDR3 has 16 residues. CDR1 and CDR2 from the germline V gene are SEHNR and FQNEAQ (reference sequence). CDR3: CASSLVGLGTGTEAFF. The CDR3 region has the DNA TGTGCCAGCAGCTTAGTTGGGTTGGGCACGGGGACTGAAGCTTTCTTT.

The chain employs TRBV6-5 and TRBJ2-7; 10 bases align to TRBD1. Germline V gives CDR1 MNHEY, CDR2 SVGAGI. Trimming at V came to 2 bases and at J to 3 bases, leaving 4 bases not matched to a gene. This CDR3 has 15 residues. In nucleotides, the CDR3 is TGTGCCAGCAGTTACGACGGGACAGGGGTCTACGAGCAGTACTTC. Its protein is CASSYDGTGVYEQYF.

The rearrangement uses TRBV5-6 and TRBJ2-2; unclear D gene. Trimming pared 2 bases from V and 7 bases from J, leaving 6 bases between. CDR3 length: 12 residues. The germline CDR1 and CDR2 sequences are SGHDT and YYEEEE. This CDR3 reads CASSFQVGELFF. The CDR3 DNA reads TGTGCCAGCAGCTTCCAGGTCGGGGAGCTGTTTTTT.

The chain is built from TRBV5-4 and TRBJ2-3; 7 nucleotides match TRBD1. V shed 4 bases, J shed 0 bases, and the junction held 8 bases outside the gene matches. The CDR3 runs to 16 residues. Germline lookup yields CDR1 SGHNT and CDR2 YYREEE (reference sequence). The CDR3 is CASSPAKTGSTDTQYF. The CDR3 DNA follows: TGTGCCAGCAGCCCCGCCAAGACAGGGAGCACAGATACGCAGTATTTT.